The rows below give T cell receptor beta chains drawn from one sample of a study of CD8 T cells in ankylosing spondylitis. TCRdb used MiXCR to reprocess the 5' RACE reads, holding one entry per CDR3 protein. The table includes under 850,000 distinct CDR3 sequences, around 17% detected once. Sequencing was done on a sample of blood, either unsorted or a sorted T cell fraction (not recorded which). The receptors were gathered from a male donor with ankylosing spondylitis. CDR3s leave out the opening cysteine and the closing phenylalanine or tryptophan. Clone size appears in some rows only: once, few, many, or a class for an expanded clone.

>few|TRBV3-1|11
ASSPIAKNIQY
>few|TRBV30|11
AWSTGSNQPQH
>few|TRBV7-9|12
ASSLQGWDEKLF
>-|TRBV4-2|14
ASSQGSGGGYNEQF
>-|TRBV4-1|15
ASSQTGQGALQQPQH
>-|TRBV20-1|12
SARAPTGKETQY
>few|TRBV12-3/TRBV12-4|13
ASSAGTAQRDRAF
>many|TRBV7-2|12
ASSRAGGVTEAF
>-|TRBV20-1|12
SATPSAGQETQY
>few|TRBV25-1|13
ASSDTGSSNQPQH
>-|TRBV28|10
ASCFRPETQY
>-|TRBV3-1|13
ASKSREGGVNEQF
>-|TRBV7-2|13
ASSLGGEQGETQY
>-|TRBV11-1|11
ASSFGGMDEQF
>-|TRBV12-3/TRBV12-4|11
ASSRTRGVRTF
>-|TRBV15|11
ATSEKLATEQF